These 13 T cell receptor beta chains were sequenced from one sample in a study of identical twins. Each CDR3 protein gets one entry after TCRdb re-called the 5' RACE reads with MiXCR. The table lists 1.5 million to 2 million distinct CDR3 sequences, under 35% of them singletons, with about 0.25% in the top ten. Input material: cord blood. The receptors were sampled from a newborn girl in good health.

CDR3 sequence: CASSQDRVSDEQYF. CDR3 nucleotides: TGCGCCAGCAGCCAAGATCGAGTTTCGGATGAGCAGTACTTC. The chain has TRBV4-3 and TRBJ2-5; D gene uncertain. The germline gives CDR1 LGHNA, CDR2 YSLEER. The CDR3 contains 14 residues. Trimming shortened V by 0 bases and J by 11 bases, and 16 bases separated the two germline ends.

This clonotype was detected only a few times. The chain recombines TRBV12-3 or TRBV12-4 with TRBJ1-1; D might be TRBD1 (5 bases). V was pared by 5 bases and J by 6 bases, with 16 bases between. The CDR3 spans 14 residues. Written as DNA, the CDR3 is TGTGCCAGCAGTACCGGGGCCTTATGGGCTGAAGCTTTCTTT. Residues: CASSTGALWAEAFF.

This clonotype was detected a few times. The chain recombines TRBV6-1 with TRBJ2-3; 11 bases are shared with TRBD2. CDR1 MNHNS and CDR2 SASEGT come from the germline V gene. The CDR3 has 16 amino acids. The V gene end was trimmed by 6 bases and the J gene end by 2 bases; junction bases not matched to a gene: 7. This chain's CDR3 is CASRVTSGTDTDTQYF. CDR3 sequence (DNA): TGTGCCAGCAGAGTGACTAGCGGGACAGACACAGATACGCAGTATTTT.

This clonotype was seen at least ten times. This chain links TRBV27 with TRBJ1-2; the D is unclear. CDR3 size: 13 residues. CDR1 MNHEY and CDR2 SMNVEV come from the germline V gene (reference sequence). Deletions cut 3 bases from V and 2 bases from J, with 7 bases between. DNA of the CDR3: TGTGCCAGCAGTTTCAGAAACAACTATGGCTACACCTTC. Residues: CASSFRNNYGYTF.

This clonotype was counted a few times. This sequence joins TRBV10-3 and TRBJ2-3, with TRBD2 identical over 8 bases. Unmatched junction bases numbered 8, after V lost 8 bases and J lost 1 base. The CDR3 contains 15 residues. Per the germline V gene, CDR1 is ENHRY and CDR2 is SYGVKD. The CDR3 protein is CAIGNPGLGTDTQYF. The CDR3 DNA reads TGTGCCATCGGGAACCCGGGACTAGGCACAGATACGCAGTATTTT.

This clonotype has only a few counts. The CDR3 DNA is TGCAGTGCTAGAGTCCCCGGGGGGCGCACAGATACGCAGTATTTT. It encodes CSARVPGGRTDTQYF. The J gene is TRBJ2-3, the V gene TRBV20-1, with a possible D match to TRBD2 (7 bases). The CDR3 is made up of 15 amino acids. V gave up 1 base and J gave up 1 base, with 12 bases separating them. Germline V lookup: CDR1 DFQATT, CDR2 SNEGSKA (reference sequence).

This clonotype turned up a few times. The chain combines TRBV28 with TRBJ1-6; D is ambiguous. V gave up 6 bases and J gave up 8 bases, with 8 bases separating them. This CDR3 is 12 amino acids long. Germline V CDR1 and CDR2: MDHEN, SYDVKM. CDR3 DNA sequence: TGTGCCAGCAGGGAACAAGATTCACCCCTCCACTTT. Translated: CASREQDSPLHF.

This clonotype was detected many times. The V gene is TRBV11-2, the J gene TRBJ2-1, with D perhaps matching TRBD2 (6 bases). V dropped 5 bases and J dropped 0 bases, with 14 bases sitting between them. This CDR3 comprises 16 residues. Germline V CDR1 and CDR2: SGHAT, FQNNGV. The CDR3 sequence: CASSDPGLLSYNEQFF. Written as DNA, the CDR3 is TGTGCCAGCAGCGATCCGGGACTTCTCTCCTACAATGAGCAGTTCTTC.

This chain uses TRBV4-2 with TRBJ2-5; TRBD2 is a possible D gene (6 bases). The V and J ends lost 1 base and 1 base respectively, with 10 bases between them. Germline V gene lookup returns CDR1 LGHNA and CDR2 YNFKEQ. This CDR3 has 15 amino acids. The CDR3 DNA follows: TGTGCCAGCAGCCAAGTTGGTAGCGGCCAAGAGACCCAGTACTTC. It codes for CASSQVGSGQETQYF.

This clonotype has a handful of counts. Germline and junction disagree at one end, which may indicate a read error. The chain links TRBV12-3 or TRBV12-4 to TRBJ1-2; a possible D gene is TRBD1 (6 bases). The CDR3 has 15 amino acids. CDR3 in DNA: TGTGCCAACAGTTTAGGGACACGAGAGAGCTATGGCTACACCTTC. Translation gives CANSLGTRESYGYTF.

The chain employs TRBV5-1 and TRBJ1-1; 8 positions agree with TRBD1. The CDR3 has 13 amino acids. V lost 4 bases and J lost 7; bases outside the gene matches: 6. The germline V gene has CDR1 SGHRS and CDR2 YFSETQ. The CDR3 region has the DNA TGCGCCAGCAGCCCGGACAGGGATAATGAAGCTTTCTTT. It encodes CASSPDRDNEAFF.

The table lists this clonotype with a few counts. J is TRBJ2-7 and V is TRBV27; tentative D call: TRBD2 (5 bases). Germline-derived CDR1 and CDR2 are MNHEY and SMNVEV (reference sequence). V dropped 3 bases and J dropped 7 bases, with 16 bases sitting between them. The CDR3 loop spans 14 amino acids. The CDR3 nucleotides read TGTGCCAGCAGTTTTGAGGGCAGTGGGCATGAGCAGTACTTC. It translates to CASSFEGSGHEQYF.

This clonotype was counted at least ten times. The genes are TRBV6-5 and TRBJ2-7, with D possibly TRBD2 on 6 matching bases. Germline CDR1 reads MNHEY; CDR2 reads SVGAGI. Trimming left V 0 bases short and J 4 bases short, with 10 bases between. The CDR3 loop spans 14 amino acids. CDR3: CASSYSRLVYEQYF. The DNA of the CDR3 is TGTGCCAGCAGTTACTCGAGACTAGTTTACGAGCAGTACTTC.